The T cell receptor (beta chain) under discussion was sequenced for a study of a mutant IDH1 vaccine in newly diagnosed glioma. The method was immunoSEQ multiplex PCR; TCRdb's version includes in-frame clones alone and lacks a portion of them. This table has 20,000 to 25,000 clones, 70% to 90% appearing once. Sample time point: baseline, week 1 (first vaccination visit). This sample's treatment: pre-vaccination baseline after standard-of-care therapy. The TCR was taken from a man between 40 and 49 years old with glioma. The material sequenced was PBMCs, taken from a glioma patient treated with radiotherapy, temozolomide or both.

CDR3 DNA sequence: TGTGCCAGCAGGGGGACAGGGAGGACTGAAGCTTTCTTT. Amino acids: CASRGTGRTEAFF. This chain links TRBV6-6 with TRBJ1-1; 9 bases map to TRBD1. This CDR3 has 13 residues. CDR1 is MNHNY and CDR2 is SVGAGI in the germline V gene (reference sequence). With 6 bases clipped from V and 5 bases from J, the junction kept 4 bases outside the gene matches.